This TCR beta chain was identified during a study of shared clonotypes between healthy human individuals (dated by TCRdb to 2019 to 2021). Notes on the research overall: The cohort included three men and a couple of women between 18 and 49 years of age. For each donor, CD4 naive and CD4 memory were each given three plates, CD8 naive was given two plates, and CD8 memory was given one plate. To estimate repertoire size and how much clonotypes are shared between individuals, the study performed deep sequencing of blood TCR repertoires from a few healthy adults. Different laboratories and diverse techniques were used to prepare libraries and sequence TCR repertoires, to increase sequencing depth and limit assay-specific biases. Each donor's leukapheresis produced roughly between roughly 0.94 and 9.5 billion PBMCs.

Using the deep immunoSEQ assay, multiplex PCR amplified TCR CDR3 regions from genomic DNA. Extracted genomic DNA from each cell subset was spread evenly across all wells of several immunoSEQ 96-well plates, with each plate serving as a replicate. For sorted subsets, each replicate PCR was loaded with 200 ng genomic DNA, equivalent to 25,000 to 35,000 T cell genomes. The purified libraries were quantified using a Qubit 3.0 fluorometer, sized with a Bioanalyzer 2100, and then quantified again using the KAPA Library Quantification kit. A separate single-read 150-cycle Illumina NextSeq 550 flow cell was used to sequence each immunoSEQ 96-well plate. Per the source publication's procedure: Because only junctional sequences without quality scores were contained in the immunoSEQ output, filtering matching that applied to full-length reads could not be performed. To assign V/J genes and CDR3, sequences were annotated using PyIR, a Python wrapper for IgBLAST v1.9, with IMGT germline references. Reads with weak V/J assignments (E-value above 1e-6), missing CDR3, stop codons, out-of-frame junctions, or ambiguous translated residues were removed. V3J clonotypes were defined as sequences sharing an identical inferred V gene, J gene, and CDR3 amino acid sequence. Percentage overlap between repertoires was computed as shared unique clonotypes divided by the size of the smaller repertoire. Repertoire richness was assessed with RTK rarefaction, the Chao1 estimator, and Recon v2.1 estimates of unobserved clonotypes. OLGA was used to compute generation probabilities for all TCRbeta clonotypes that the gDNA method yielded from several donors. As stored in TCRdb, this immuneACCESS dataset retains in-frame rearrangements with V and J assigned. A fraction of the clones does not appear; measured against another copy, unresolved V genes explain less than half of the discrepancy, and the remainder lacks a known reason. V, J and clone size derive from that table, while D and trimming were established from the DNA sequence. Across this sample there are over 2 million clones, with 85% to 95% seen only once. The ten largest account for 0.3% to 0.45% of the sample.

For CDR1 and CDR2, the germline V gene lists SGDLS and YYNGEE. The CDR3 sequence holds 15 residues, the cysteine and phenylalanine included. Only the CDR3 region is kept as DNA, spanning 45 bases read in frame from base 1. Trimming leaves V shorter by 3 bases and J shorter by 6 bases, with the junction holding 5 bases beyond the gene matches. Beyond this particular receptor, the publication reports: Pairwise subsampling led to the expectation that sequencing depth would affect the degree of clonotype sharing among donors. The genetic and exposure-history diversity represented was limited by the small number of donors. Sampling was restricted to blood, and TCR repertoires in tissues likely differ from the TCR repertoires found in blood. Compared with non-shared clonotypes, clonotypes shared by all four sorted-subset donors had higher generation probabilities. Rarefaction of sorted-subset datasets indicated incomplete sequencing despite the large sequencing depth. Larger estimated clonotype richness was generally found for naive subsets than for memory subsets. When a handful of donors were compared, the shared fraction of clonotypes was about 5.2% for naive CD4, about 4% for naive CD8, 2.3% for memory CD4, and 0.35% to 0.4% for memory CD8.

Healthy HIV-negative adults with no recently reported acute infections or vaccinations were included as donors. Every donor was a Caucasian adult living in Nashville, Tennessee, USA. Magnetic negative selection was used to enrich CD4+ T cells, after which naive cells were positively selected on CD45RA and the negative fraction became the memory subset. After blood collection by leukapheresis, PBMCs were isolated using Ficoll-Histopaque density gradient centrifugation and then cryopreserved in the vapor phase of liquid nitrogen. Analytical flow cytometry was used to check the purity and quantity of each magnetically sorted T cell population. Each sorted fraction had its genomic DNA isolated and then quantified by UV absorbance on a Nanodrop 2000c. With regard to this clone: Its binding antigen is unknown. There are no base qualities to consult, and no much larger clone falls within one base.

The TCR was taken from a man aged 18-30 years in good health. Some clones in this sample may be carry-over from other donors' samples. The rearranged chain carries TRBV9 and TRBJ2-1; TRBD2 fits 11 bases in the junction. The sample was naive CD4+ T cells from PBMCs. The sample's cell subset or site, from its label and the paper: CD45RA+ positively selected. The CDR3 sequence is CASSGTSGSSNEQFF. The DNA sequence follows: TGTGCCAGCAGCGGAACTAGCGGGAGTTCCAATGAGCAGTTCTTC.